The T cell receptor beta chain under discussion was sequenced for a study of beta chain features in type 1 diabetes. Findings of the study overall: In comparison with healthy donors, patients had naive, central memory and Treg TCRB repertoires that appeared more similar.

Investigators reverse transcribed all isolated RNA, so they sequenced expressed TCRB transcripts. TCRdb's copy holds only in-frame clones and misses some; the assay was immunoSEQ multiplex PCR. The table shows 450,000 to 600,000 clones, with 30% occurring only once. This clone has more than one count but fewer than ten. Its matching antigen is unknown. Germline V gene data show CDR1 as SGHRS and CDR2 as YFSETQ. This CDR3 is 17 amino acids long. Trimming removed 4 bases from V and 7 bases from J, with 25 bases in between. The material sequenced was naive CD4+ T cells from blood. The clonotype comes from a young man in good health. The chain carries TRBV5-1 and TRBJ2-3, with TRBD2 as a possible D gene (6 bases). CDR3 nucleotide sequence: TGCGCCAGCAGCCAAATATATGTAGCGGAACCCCCGCATACGCAGTATTTT. It encodes CASSQIYVAEPPHTQYF.